Listed below are T cell receptor beta chains from one sample, sequenced in a study of identifying expanded T cells in peripheral blood. Sequencing was performed with immunoSEQ multiplex PCR; in TCRdb, only in-frame clones are kept and a portion is missing. The top ten clones hold roughly 5.9% of a sample with 90,000 or so clones, around 85% of them seen once. Source material: blood. The receptors stem from a person between 18 and 69 years old in good health. CDR3s include the opening cysteine and the closing phenylalanine or tryptophan. The order of the fields is clone size, J gene, CDR3 length, D gene, V gene, CDR3 DNA, CDR3 protein. A D gene is named only where the DNA matches it firmly. A clone size is listed for some rows: how often the clone was seen (once, few, many), or a class if it is expanded.

NA | TRBJ1-1 | 12 | NA | TRBV7-2 | TGTGCCAGCAGCTCCCTCGTCACTGAAGCTTTCTTT | CASSSLVTEAFF
NA | TRBJ2-1 | 16 | TRBD1 | TRBV7-8 | TGTGCCAGCAGCCCGTCGACAGGGCGGAGGCGCGGGGAGCAGTTCTTC | CASSPSTGRRRGEQFF
NA | TRBJ1-1 | 16 | TRBD1 | TRBV6-5 | TGTGCCAGCAGTTACAAGTCCACAGGGGCGAGGACTGAAGCTTTCTTT | CASSYKSTGARTEAFF
NA | TRBJ2-3 | 10 | NA | TRBV29-1 | TGCAGCGTTGGGTCAGATACGCAGTATTTT | CSVGSDTQYF
NA | TRBJ2-3 | 16 | NA | TRBV23-1 | TGCGCCAGCAGTCAATGGACCGGGGGCGACACAGATACGCAGTATTTT | CASSQWTGGDTDTQYF
once | TRBJ1-5 | 17 | TRBD1 | TRBV7-8 | TGTGCCAGCAGCTTATTTACAGGACAGGGTAGCAATCAGCCCCAGCATTTT | CASSLFTGQGSNQPQHF
NA | TRBJ2-3 | 15 | TRBD1 | TRBV7-2 | TGTGCCAGCAGCTTAGCGGGACAGAGCACAGATACGCAGTATTTT | CASSLAGQSTDTQYF
NA | TRBJ1-2 | 13 | TRBD1 | TRBV6-1 | TGTGCCGGTTCGACAGGGGGACGGTATGGCTACACCTTC | CAGSTGGRYGYTF
NA | TRBJ1-6 | 15 | NA | TRBV5-1 | TGCGCCAGCAGCCAGGTCGGGGGACCGAGTTCACCCCTCCACTTT | CASSQVGGPSSPLHF
NA | TRBJ2-2 | 16 | NA | TRBV18 | TGTGCCAGCTCACCAGTAGGGACAAAGAACACCGGGGAGCTGTTTTTT | CASSPVGTKNTGELFF
NA | TRBJ1-4 | 15 | TRBD1 | TRBV19 | TGTGCCAGTAGTACAACGGGACAGAGGAATGAAAAACTGTTTTTT | CASSTTGQRNEKLFF
NA | TRBJ1-6 | 15 | NA | TRBV6-1 | TGTGCCAGCAGTGCGGGGTGGTCCTATAATTCACCCCTCCACTTT | CASSAGWSYNSPLHF
few | TRBJ2-7 | 14 | TRBD1 | TRBV19 | TGTGCCAGTAGTCCCCGCGGGACAGGGGCCGAGCAGTACTTC | CASSPRGTGAEQYF
NA | TRBJ2-1 | 15 | NA | TRBV11-2 | TGTGCCAGCAGCTTCGATACGGGCCCTTACAATGAGCAGTTCTTC | CASSFDTGPYNEQFF
few | TRBJ1-1 | 11 | NA | TRBV20-1 | TGCAGTGCTAAATCTAACACTGAAGCTTTCTTT | CSAKSNTEAFF
NA | TRBJ2-4 | 15 | TRBD2 | TRBV10-2 | TGCGCCTCCCGTCCGGGGCCTAGCGGGTCAAACATTCAGTACTTC | CASRPGPSGSNIQYF
NA | TRBJ2-7 | 11 | NA | TRBV30 | TGTGCCCTCGAGTTCTCCTACGAGCAGTACTTC | CALEFSYEQYF
NA | TRBJ2-5 | 16 | TRBD2 | TRBV6-1 | TGTGCCAGCAGTGAAGGTCGGGGGGGACTACTAGAGACCCAGTACTTC | CASSEGRGGLLETQYF
NA | TRBJ1-4 | 15 | TRBD1 | TRBV27 | TGTGCCAGCAGTTCCTGGGACAGGGGAGGTGAAAAACTGTTTTTT | CASSSWDRGGEKLFF
NA | TRBJ2-7 | 12 | NA | TRBV7-9 | TGTGCCAGCAGCTCTGGTGCCTACGAGCAGTACTTC | CASSSGAYEQYF
NA | TRBJ2-1 | 17 | TRBD2 | TRBV4-1 | TGCGCCAGCAGCCAAGGTCCCGGGAGGACCCGCAACAATGAGCAGTTCTTC | CASSQGPGRTRNNEQFF
NA | TRBJ1-4 | 14 | NA | TRBV5-8 | TGTGCCAGCAGGCCCCCATGGGGTAATGAAAAACTGTTTTTT | CASRPPWGNEKLFF
few | TRBJ1-6 | 15 | TRBD1 | TRBV27 | TGTGCCAGCAGTGAAAACAGGGGGCTAAATTCACCCCTCCACTTT | CASSENRGLNSPLHF